This T cell receptor beta chain stems from a study of blood T cells in healthy people across ages. Study findings and constraints: Long-lived and aged donors differed, with more naive CD4+ cells and higher diversity in the long-lived. The study found TCR beta diversity correlated strongly with naive T cell percentage.

Germline CDR1 is DFQATT and CDR2 is SNEGSKA (reference sequence). V gave up 6 bases and J gave up 2 bases, with 17 bases separating them. The CDR3 loop spans 14 amino acids. Worth noting for this clonotype: Its antigen remains unknown.

Every donor contributed roughly 10 milliliters of peripheral blood by blood draw. A J-beta primer mix and a sample-barcoded 5' primer were used in a second PCR of about 7 to 11 cycles. One entry per CDR3 protein, called by TCRdb with MiXCR from the 5' RACE reads. Among some 560,000 distinct CDR3 sequences listed, about 27% were seen once. This same sample was also part of a study on T cells of mothers and their children. From that report: Nine systemically healthy Caucasian donors: three mothers, six children.

Sample: blood. The chain carries TRBV20-1 and TRBJ2-7; D is perhaps TRBD1 (6 bases). The receptor was derived from a boy aged 2 to 9 in good health. The CDR3 region has the DNA TGCAGTGCGGGTGGGACACAAACAACCTACGAGCAGTACTTC. Protein sequence: CSAGGTQTTYEQYF.